This T cell receptor (beta chain) was retrieved from a study of radiation and T cells in renal cell carcinoma. Profiling relied on immunoSEQ multiplex PCR, and the TCRdb table lists in-frame clones only, not all of them. The data contain roughly 58,000 clones, approximately 80% of them singletons. Study findings and constraints: Pretreatment tumor biopsies were lacking, so baseline clonotypes are unknown. In blood, top tumor clones expanded by 2 weeks, shrinking by 4.

A note on this clone: As yet, its antigen is unknown.

Germline values: CDR1 GTSNPN, CDR2 SVGIG (reference sequence). The CDR3 runs to 11 residues. V was shortened by 4 bases and J by 8 bases, with 11 bases between the two germline ends. Time point noted: blood 4 weeks post-SBRT, at nephrectomy. Treatment indicated: 15 Gy SBRT to primary tumor, nephrectomy 4 weeks later. The sequencing here drew on blood, taken from a patient whose treatment included radiotherapy and nephrectomy. The chain joins TRBV30 to TRBJ1-2; no firm D call. The sequence derives from a man aged 55 to 69 with renal cell carcinoma. The CDR3 DNA reads TGTGCCTGGACAAACACTCTCGGCTACACCTTC. This codes for CAWTNTLGYTF.